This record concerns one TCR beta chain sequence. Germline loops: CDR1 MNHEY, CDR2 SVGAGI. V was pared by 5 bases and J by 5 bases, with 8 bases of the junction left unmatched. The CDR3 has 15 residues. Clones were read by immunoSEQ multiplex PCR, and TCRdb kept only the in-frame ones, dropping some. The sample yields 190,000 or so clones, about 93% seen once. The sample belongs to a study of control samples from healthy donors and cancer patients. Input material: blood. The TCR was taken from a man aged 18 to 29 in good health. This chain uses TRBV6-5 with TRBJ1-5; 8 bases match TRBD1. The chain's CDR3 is CASSRNGQGDQPQHF. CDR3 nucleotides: TGTGCCAGCAGTCGGAACGGACAGGGCGATCAGCCCCAGCATTTT.